This TCR beta chain came from a study of cytomegalovirus exposure and HLA in healthy donors. The wider study: A subsequent analysis stated that the roughly 120 validation repertoires were run on the same platform as the roughly 710 first-cohort repertoires. Study-level findings and limits: Among the CMV-associated chains, three were confirmed in vitro as specific for CMV antigens. Some public TCRs appeared in many individuals, while most sequences were rare. The authors listed around 150 TCR beta chains as cytomegalovirus-associated.

Worth noting for this clone: The antigen remains undetermined.

Unmatched junction bases numbered 6, after V lost 4 bases and J lost 0 bases. CDR3 size: 15 residues. Germline V CDR1 and CDR2: SGDLS, YYNGEE. Profiled with immunoSEQ multiplex PCR; TCRdb holds only in-frame clones, not every one. In the table there are 120,000 or so clones, more than 75% of which are singletons. This receptor was taken from a man aged 18 to 30 in good health and CMV-seronegative. Material: PBMCs. J is TRBJ2-7 and V is TRBV9, with TRBD1 matching over 8 bases. This CDR3 is CASSQGQAPSYEQYF. CDR3 in DNA: TGTGCCAGCAGCCAGGGACAGGCCCCCTCCTACGAGCAGTACTTC.